This TCR beta chain emerged from a study of T cell changes during pregnancy in multiple sclerosis. Sequencing used immunoSEQ multiplex PCR; TCRdb keeps in-frame clones, though not all of them. The table lists some 100,000 clones, 94% of them singletons. The length of the CDR3 is 16 residues. CDR1 is SGHRS and CDR2 is YFSETQ in the germline V gene. With V trimmed by 5 bases and J by 2 bases, 6 bases remained unmatched. The receptor was derived from a female donor with multiple sclerosis, enrolled in a pregnancy study. The genes are TRBV5-1 and TRBJ2-3; 12 positions match TRBD2. Here the sequenced sample was peripheral blood, taken before pregnancy. CDR3 coding DNA: TGCGCCAGCAGTTCGGGACTAGCGGGTTTCACAGATACGCAGTATTTT. Translated: CASSSGLAGFTDTQYF.